These 19 T cell receptor beta chains originate from one sample sequenced in a study of lymphopenia after photon versus proton radiotherapy. Repertoires were generated with immunoSEQ multiplex PCR, while TCRdb's copy carries only in-frame clones and drops some. Of more than 20,000 clones in the sample, about 85% are singletons; the top ten hold about 19%. Sequencing used peripheral blood, obtained from a patient treated with photon-based radiotherapy. The receptors come from a man in his sixties with pancreatic cancer.

V gene TRBV5-1 combines with J gene TRBJ2-7, with D maybe TRBD1 (6 bases). Trimming cost V 0 bases and J 3 bases, with 13 bases left between them. The CDR3 spans 15 residues. CDR1 and CDR2 (germline): SGHRS, YFSETQ. The CDR3 is CASSLESGQIYEQYF. DNA of the CDR3: TGCGCCAGCAGCTTGGAGTCTGGACAGATCTACGAGCAGTACTTC.

The chain carries TRBV7-3 and TRBJ1-6; unclear D gene. This CDR3 region has 21 residues. CDR1 and CDR2 (germline): SGHTA, FQGTGA. V gave up 1 base and J gave up 12 bases, with 34 bases separating them. The CDR3 nucleotides read TGTGCCAGCAGCTTAAATGTATTTGAGGTCAGAACAATCGATTGGGATTTACCCCTCCACTTT. Its protein is CASSLNVFEVRTIDWDLPLHF. The whole variable domain, filled in from reference TRBV7-3 and TRBJ1-6, reads GAGVSQTPSNKVTEKGKYVELRCDPISGHTALYWYRQSLGQGPEFLIYFQGTGAADDSGLPNDRFFAVRPEGSVSTLKIQRTERGDSAVYLCASSLNVFEVRTIDWDLPLHFGNGTRLTVT.

The rearrangement links TRBV9 to TRBJ2-3; D call uncertain. This CDR3 region has 14 residues. Germline CDR1 is SGDLS and CDR2 is YYNGEE. Trimming took off 0 bases at V and 4 bases at J, with 9 bases between the two ends. The CDR3 loop reads CASSVANPADTQYF. The CDR3 region has the DNA TGTGCCAGCAGCGTAGCAAACCCCGCAGATACGCAGTATTTT.

The chain couples TRBV30 to TRBJ1-1; D unresolved. This CDR3 contains 14 residues. The V gene's germline CDR1 is GTSNPN and CDR2 SVGIG (reference sequence). Trimming took off 3 bases at V and 4 bases at J, with 15 bases between the two ends. CDR3 residues: CAWSDGRKGTEAFF. Written as DNA, the CDR3 is TGTGCCTGGAGCGATGGCAGGAAAGGCACTGAAGCTTTCTTT.

The chain links TRBV5-1 to TRBJ1-5, with 7 bases aligning to TRBD1. The CDR3 totals 19 residues. Germline V lookup: CDR1 SGHRS, CDR2 YFSETQ. The V and J ends lost 1 base and 2 bases, in that order; junction bases with no gene match: 15. CDR3 residues: CASSLYRGISVLCNQPQHF. CDR3 bases: TGCGCCAGCAGCTTGTACAGGGGTATCTCGGTTCTGTGCAATCAGCCCCAGCATTTT.

There are a few counts of this clone. The sample holds other DNA sequences that translate to the same CDR3. The genes are TRBV7-2 and TRBJ1-5; weak D call: TRBD1 (5 bases). The CDR3 totals 12 residues. CDR1 and CDR2 (germline): SGHTA, FQGNSA. Between the trimmed V and J ends, which lost 5 bases and 4 bases, there was a span of 6 bases. The CDR3 is CASSGANQPQHF. The CDR3 DNA reads as TGTGCCAGCAGCGGGGCGAATCAGCCCCAGCATTTT.

The chain links TRBV7-9 to TRBJ1-1; D uncertain. CDR1 SEHNR and CDR2 FQNEAQ come from the germline V gene (reference sequence). CDR3 length equals 12 residues. Trimming shortened V by 7 bases and J by 6 bases, and 12 bases separated the two germline ends. CDR3 loop: CASNPGVSEAFF. The DNA for the CDR3 is TGTGCCAGCAACCCCGGTGTATCTGAAGCTTTCTTT.

This chain connects TRBV13 to TRBJ1-6, with D possibly being TRBD1 (5 bases). Germline V gene data show CDR1 as PRHDT and CDR2 as FYEKMQ (reference sequence). This CDR3 comprises 15 residues. With 1 base removed from V and 7 bases from J, the gap between germline ends came to 11 bases. CDR3 protein: CASSLAGRLNSPLHF. The CDR3 nucleotides are TGTGCCAGCAGCTTAGCGGGGCGGCTAAATTCACCCCTCCACTTT.

The V call is TRBV11-1, the J call TRBJ2-5; tentative D call: TRBD1 (5 bases). Per the germline V gene, CDR1 is SGHAT and CDR2 is FQDESV (reference sequence). Trimming stripped 5 bases from V and 7 bases from J, with 17 bases between. The CDR3 is 14 residues long. CDR3 bases: TGTGCCAGCAGCACAGGCTCGACGAGAGGGACCCAGTACTTC. This translates into CASSTGSTRGTQYF.

The genes are TRBV4-2 and TRBJ2-7; 8 bases align to TRBD2. The germline CDR1 and CDR2 sequences are LGHNA and YNFKEQ. CDR3 length: 15 amino acids. The ends lost 4 bases at V and 1 base at J; junction bases unmatched: 6. For the CDR3, the DNA is TGTGCCAGCAGCCGGGAACGCGGGGGGTCCTACGAGCAGTACTTC. Its protein product is CASSRERGGSYEQYF.

A few counts support this clone. This sequence joins TRBV7-9 and TRBJ1-4, with 7 bases aligning to TRBD1. From germline, CDR1 is SEHNR and CDR2 FQNEAQ (reference sequence). The CDR3 runs to 14 residues. V lost 7 bases, J lost 6 bases, and 8 bases stayed unmatched. CDR3 sequence: CASTAGTAHEKLFF. CDR3 nucleotide sequence: TGTGCCAGCACCGCAGGGACAGCCCATGAAAAACTGTTTTTT.

The genes are TRBV9 and TRBJ1-3, with no clear D. CDR3 size: 16 residues. The germline V gene has CDR1 SGDLS and CDR2 YYNGEE. The V gene lost 5 bases and the J gene lost 0 bases, with 15 bases spanning the gap. DNA for the CDR3: TGTGCCAGCAGTGGAGGAGGTCCCCTCTCTGGAAACACCATATATTTT. It is translated as CASSGGGPLSGNTIYF.

The chain carries TRBV2 and TRBJ1-2, with D unresolved. Germline V lookup: CDR1 SNHLY, CDR2 FYNNEI. Trimming removed 7 bases from V and 3 bases from J, with 12 bases in between. The CDR3 has 13 amino acids. The CDR3 DNA is TGTGCCAGCACTTTCCAGAGACACTATGGCTACACCTTC. Its protein is CASTFQRHYGYTF. Together with reference TRBV2 and TRBJ1-2, the CDR3 gives the full variable domain: EPEVTQTPSHQVTQMGQEVILRCVPISNHLYFYWYRQILGQKVEFLVSFYNNEISEKSEIFDDQFSVERPDGSNFTLKIRSTKLEDSAMYFCASTFQRHYGYTFGSGTRLTVV.

The CDR3 DNA reads TGTGCCAGCAGCTTCCCAGTTTTAGCCAAAAACATTCAGTACTTC. This codes for CASSFPVLAKNIQYF. The chain has TRBV7-9 and TRBJ2-4; D gene unclear. CDR3 length: 15 residues. Trimming left V 3 bases short and J 0 bases short, with 9 bases between. The germline V gene encodes CDR1 SEHNR and CDR2 FQNEAQ (reference sequence).

The chain has TRBV20-1 and TRBJ2-1; no definite D call. The germline CDR1 and CDR2 sequences are DFQATT and SNEGSKA (reference sequence). The length of the CDR3 is 11 residues. CDR3 loop: CRAGASNEQFF. Written as DNA, the CDR3 is TGCAGAGCAGGCGCTTCCAATGAGCAGTTCTTC.

V is TRBV7-2 and J is TRBJ2-5, with 7 nucleotides matching TRBD2. V was clipped by 1 base and J by 4 bases; unmatched bases: 3. From germline, CDR1 is SGHTA and CDR2 FQGNSA. CDR3 length equals 14 residues. CDR3 residues: CASSLVSSGETQYF. CDR3 coding DNA: TGTGCCAGCAGCTTAGTCTCTAGCGGAGAGACCCAGTACTTC.

The table lists this clone with a few counts. CDR3 sequence reads: CASSPGFPNTGELFF. As DNA, the CDR3 is TGCGCCAGCAGCCCAGGGTTCCCGAACACCGGGGAGCTGTTTTTT. V gene TRBV5-1 combines with J gene TRBJ2-2; D possibly corresponds to TRBD1 (5 bases). V dropped 4 bases and J dropped 0 bases, with 10 bases sitting between them. Germline assignment: CDR1 SGHRS and CDR2 YFSETQ. This CDR3 is built from 15 residues.

V gene TRBV7-3 combines with J gene TRBJ1-1, with D perhaps matching TRBD1 (6 bases). The V end lost 6 bases, the J end lost 4 bases, and 12 bases lay between the germline ends. Germline V gene sequence: CDR1 SGHTA, CDR2 FQGTGA. The CDR3 loop spans 13 amino acids. CDR3 nucleotide sequence: TGTGCCAGCAGGGGCGGAGGGGGCACTGAAGCTTTCTTT. Translated: CASRGGGGTEAFF. Complete variable domain (other parts from reference TRBV7-3 and TRBJ1-1): GAGVSQTPSNKVTEKGKYVELRCDPISGHTALYWYRQSLGQGPEFLIYFQGTGAADDSGLPNDRFFAVRPEGSVSTLKIQRTERGDSAVYLCASRGGGGTEAFFGQGTRLTVV.

V usage is TRBV9 and J usage is TRBJ1-1, with D possibly matching TRBD1 (5 bases). The V and J ends lost 4 bases and 5 bases respectively, with 15 bases between them. This CDR3 region has 14 residues. Germline lookup yields CDR1 SGDLS and CDR2 YYNGEE. CDR3: CASSPQQAGTEAFF. As DNA, the CDR3 is TGTGCCAGCAGCCCCCAACAGGCGGGGACTGAAGCTTTCTTT.